These 14 T cell receptor beta chains came from one sample sequenced in a study of shared clonotypes between healthy human individuals. Assay used: immunoSEQ multiplex PCR; TCRdb lists only in-frame clones, some missing. Here the sample spans hundreds of thousands of clones, 80% to 95% being singletons. Selected positively for CCR7 and CD45RO-negative, naive CD8 cells excluded terminally differentiated effector memory CD45RA+ cells. The sample consisted of naive CD8+ T cells sorted from blood. The receptors originated from a man aged 25-45 years in good health.

The chain employs TRBV23-1 and TRBJ2-7; D might be TRBD1 or TRBD2, each matching 5 bases. TRBV23-1 carries the ORF label, with uncertain function. CDR3 length: 15 residues. V was trimmed by 7 bases and J by 0 bases, leaving 16 bases between them. The DNA of the CDR3 is TGCGCCAGCATAACCGGGACCCCCAGCTCCTACGAGCAGTACTTC. It encodes CASITGTPSSYEQYF.

V and J are TRBV2 and TRBJ2-1; perhaps TRBD1 as D (5 bases). Per the germline V gene, CDR1 is SNHLY and CDR2 is FYNNEI. This CDR3 region has 14 residues. V dropped 7 bases and J dropped 0 bases, with 10 bases sitting between them. The DNA for the CDR3 is TGTGCCAGCATAGACAGATCCTCCTACAATGAGCAGTTCTTC. Its translation is CASIDRSSYNEQFF.

The rearrangement uses TRBV7-8 and TRBJ2-2; D gene ambiguous. CDR3 length: 14 amino acids. Between the trimmed V and J ends, which lost 5 bases and 0 bases, there was a span of 7 bases. The germline CDR1 and CDR2 sequences are SGHVS and FQNEAQ. Written as DNA, the CDR3 is TGTGCCAGCAGCCTAAGGGCGAACACCGGGGAGCTGTTTTTT. Translated, it gives CASSLRANTGELFF.

The V call is TRBV25-1, the J call TRBJ2-3, with 8 bases matching TRBD2. Germline V gene sequence: CDR1 MGHDK, CDR2 SYGVNS. This CDR3 has 16 residues. With 4 bases clipped from V and 0 bases from J, the junction kept 6 bases outside the gene matches. The CDR3 DNA reads TGTGCCAGCAGTGTCGGACTAGCTAGTAGCACAGATACGCAGTATTTT. Its translation: CASSVGLASSTDTQYF.

The V and J genes are TRBV19 and TRBJ2-2, with D possibly being TRBD1 (6 bases). V dropped 8 bases and J dropped 8 bases, with 18 bases sitting between them. Germline V gene sequence: CDR1 LNHDA, CDR2 SQIVND (reference sequence). This CDR3 has 14 residues. In nucleotides, the CDR3 is TGTGCCAGTTCGACTCTCGACAGGTGGGGGGAGCTGTTTTTT. Its translation: CASSTLDRWGELFF.

This sequence joins TRBV10-1 and TRBJ1-4, with D possibly TRBD1 on 6 matching bases. This CDR3 region has 13 residues. The germline V gene encodes CDR1 WNHNN and CDR2 SYGVQD (reference sequence). V lost 8 bases, J lost 7 bases, and 14 bases lay in between. The chain's CDR3 is CASQTGKGEKLFF. In DNA, the CDR3 is TGCGCCAGCCAAACAGGGAAGGGTGAAAAACTGTTTTTT.

This clone was counted between two and nine times. V usage is TRBV27 and J usage is TRBJ1-1, with D perhaps matching TRBD1 (5 bases). The germline gives CDR1 MNHEY, CDR2 SMNVEV (reference sequence). The V gene lost 0 bases and the J gene lost 4 bases, with 18 bases spanning the gap. The length of the CDR3 is 17 residues. The DNA of the CDR3 is TGTGCCAGCAGTTTATCGGGGGGAAACCCGGGGGTCACTGAAGCTTTCTTT. This codes for CASSLSGGNPGVTEAFF.

This chain links TRBV15 with TRBJ2-3; a possible D gene is TRBD2 (6 bases). CDR1 is LNHNV, CDR2 YYDKDF, per germline (reference sequence). This CDR3 spans 14 amino acids. V gave up 5 bases and J gave up 6 bases, with 15 bases separating them. CDR3 coding DNA: TGTGCCACCAGCCGGGACCGCGGGGTTGATACGCAGTATTTT. This gives the protein CATSRDRGVDTQYF.

This clone came up once. The chain couples TRBV7-9 to TRBJ2-7, with D unresolved. CDR1 is SEHNR and CDR2 is FQNEAQ in the germline V gene (reference sequence). V was cut by 5 bases and J by 4 bases, with 18 bases left in between. The CDR3 runs 15 residues. The CDR3 coding sequence is TGTGCCAGCAGCCCACGCCTTGGGCTACTTTACGAGCAGTACTTC. Amino acids: CASSPRLGLLYEQYF.

J is TRBJ2-5 and V is TRBV29-1, with D perhaps matching TRBD2 (5 bases). The CDR3 is 13 amino acids. The germline CDR1 and CDR2 sequences are SQVTM and ANQGSEA. The V end lost 5 bases, the J end lost 1 base, and 11 bases lay between the germline ends. The CDR3 nucleotides are TGCAGCGTTCGTGGGGAGTTCCAAGAGACCCAGTACTTC. This codes for CSVRGEFQETQYF.

The chain combines TRBV4-2 with TRBJ2-1, with 12 bases that match TRBD2. Germline CDR1 LGHNA, CDR2 YNFKEQ. CDR3 size: 15 residues. V dropped 5 bases and J dropped 8; count of bases not matched to a gene: 7. CDR3 sequence (DNA): TGTGCCAGCAGCGACCTAGCGGGAGGGAAATATGAGCAGTTCTTC. Encoded protein: CASSDLAGGKYEQFF.

The DNA for the CDR3 is TGTGCCAGCAGCTTAGCACGCTCGGAGACCCAGTACTTC. Protein: CASSLARSETQYF. This chain links TRBV7-2 with TRBJ2-5; D not certain. The length of the CDR3 is 13 residues. Trimming left V 0 bases short and J 5 bases short, with 7 bases between. CDR1 and CDR2 from the germline V gene are SGHTA and FQGNSA.

The chain carries TRBV4-1 and TRBJ2-7; D uncertain. V was pared by 3 bases and J by 2 bases, with 8 bases between. Germline V gene lookup returns CDR1 MGHRA and CDR2 YSYEKL. The CDR3 has 13 amino acids. CDR3 protein: CASSHPGAYEQYF. The CDR3 DNA is TGCGCCAGCAGCCATCCTGGGGCCTACGAGCAGTACTTC.

This chain connects TRBV6-5 to TRBJ2-7; 8 nucleotides agree with TRBD1. CDR1 is MNHEY and CDR2 is SVGAGI in the germline V gene. CDR3 length: 15 residues. The V and J ends lost 6 bases and 4 bases, in that order; junction bases with no gene match: 11. The CDR3 region is CASSYRDRPKYEQYF. The CDR3 DNA follows: TGTGCCAGCAGCTATAGGGACAGGCCCAAATACGAGCAGTACTTC.